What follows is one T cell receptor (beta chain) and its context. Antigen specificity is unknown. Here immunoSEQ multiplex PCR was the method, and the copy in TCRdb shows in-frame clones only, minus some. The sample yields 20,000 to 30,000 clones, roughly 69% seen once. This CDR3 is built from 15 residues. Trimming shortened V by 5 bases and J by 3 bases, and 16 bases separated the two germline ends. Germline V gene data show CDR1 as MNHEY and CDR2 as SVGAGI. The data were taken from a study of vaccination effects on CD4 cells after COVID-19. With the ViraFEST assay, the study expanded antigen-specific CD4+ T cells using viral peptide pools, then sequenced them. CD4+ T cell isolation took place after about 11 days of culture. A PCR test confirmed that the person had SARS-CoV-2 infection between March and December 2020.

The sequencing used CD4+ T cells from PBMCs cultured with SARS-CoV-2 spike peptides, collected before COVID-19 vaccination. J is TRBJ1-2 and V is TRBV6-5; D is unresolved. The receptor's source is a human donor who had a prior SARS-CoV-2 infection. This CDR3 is CASSRSGVGYYGYTF. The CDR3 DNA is TGTGCCAGCAGTCGCAGTGGGGTGGGATACTATGGCTACACCTTC.